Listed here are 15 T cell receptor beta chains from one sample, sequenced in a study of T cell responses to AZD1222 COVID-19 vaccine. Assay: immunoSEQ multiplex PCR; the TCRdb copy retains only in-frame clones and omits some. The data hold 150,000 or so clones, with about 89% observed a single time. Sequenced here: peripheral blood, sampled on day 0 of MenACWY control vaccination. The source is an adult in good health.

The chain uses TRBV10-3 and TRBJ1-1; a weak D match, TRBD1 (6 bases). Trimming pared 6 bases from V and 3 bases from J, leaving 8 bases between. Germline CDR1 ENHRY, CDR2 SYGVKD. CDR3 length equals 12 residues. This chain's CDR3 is CAIRDRDTEAFF. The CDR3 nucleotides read TGTGCCATCAGGGACAGAGACACTGAAGCTTTCTTT.

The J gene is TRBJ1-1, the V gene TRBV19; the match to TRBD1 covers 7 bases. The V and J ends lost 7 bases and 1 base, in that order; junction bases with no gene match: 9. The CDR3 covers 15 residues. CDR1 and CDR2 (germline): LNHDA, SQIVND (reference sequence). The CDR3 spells CASISGQARNTEAFF. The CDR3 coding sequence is TGTGCCAGTATCTCCGGACAGGCCCGGAACACTGAAGCTTTCTTT.

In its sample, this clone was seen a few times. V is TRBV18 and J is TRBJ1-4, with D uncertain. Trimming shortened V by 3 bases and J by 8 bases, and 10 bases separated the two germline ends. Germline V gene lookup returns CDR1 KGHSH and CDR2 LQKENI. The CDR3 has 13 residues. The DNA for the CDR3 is TGTGCCAGCTCACCGGGAGTCGAGGAAAAACTGTTTTTT. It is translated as CASSPGVEEKLFF.

This chain's CDR3 is CSVDGGWAGDEQYF. The CDR3 bases are TGCAGCGTTGATGGTGGTTGGGCTGGGGACGAGCAGTACTTC. The chain employs TRBV29-1 and TRBJ2-7; D remains ambiguous. V lost 3 bases to trimming and J lost 5 bases, with 17 bases between them. The germline CDR1 and CDR2 sequences are SQVTM and ANQGSEA. The CDR3 consists of 14 residues.

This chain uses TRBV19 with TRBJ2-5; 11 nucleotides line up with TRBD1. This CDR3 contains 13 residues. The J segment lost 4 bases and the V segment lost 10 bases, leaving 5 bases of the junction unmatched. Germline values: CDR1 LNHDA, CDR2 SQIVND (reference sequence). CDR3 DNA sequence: TGTGCCACCGGGACAGGGGGATTAGAGACCCAGTACTTC. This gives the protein CATGTGGLETQYF. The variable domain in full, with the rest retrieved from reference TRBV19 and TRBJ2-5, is DGGITQSPKYLFRKEGQNVTLSCEQNLNHDAMYWYRQDPGQGLRLIYYSQIVNDFQKGDIAEGYSVSREKKESFPLTVTSAQKNPTAFYLCATGTGGLETQYFGPGTRLLVL.

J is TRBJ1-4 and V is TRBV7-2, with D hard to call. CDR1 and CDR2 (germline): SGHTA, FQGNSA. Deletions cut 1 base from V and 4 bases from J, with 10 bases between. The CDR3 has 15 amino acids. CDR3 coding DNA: TGTGCCAGCAGCTTAGTAACAGCTATTAATGAAAAACTGTTTTTT. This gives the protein CASSLVTAINEKLFF.

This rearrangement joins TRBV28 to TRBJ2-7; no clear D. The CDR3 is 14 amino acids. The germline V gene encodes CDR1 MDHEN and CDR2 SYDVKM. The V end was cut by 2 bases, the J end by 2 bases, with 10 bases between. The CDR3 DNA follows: TGTGCCAGCAGTTTAATCCGGAGCCCCTACGAGCAGTACTTC. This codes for CASSLIRSPYEQYF.

The CDR3 is CSVVLAGTVYGYTF. The CDR3 DNA reads as TGCAGCGTCGTCCTCGCCGGGACAGTTTATGGCTACACCTTC. The chain couples TRBV29-1 to TRBJ1-2; 7 bases map to TRBD1. CDR1 and CDR2 from the germline V gene are SQVTM and ANQGSEA. Trimming took 6 bases from V and 5 from J; bases not matched to a gene: 12. The length of the CDR3 is 14 residues.

The CDR3 sequence: CASSVLGYSNTEAFF. As DNA, the CDR3 is TGTGCCAGCAGCGTCCTAGGCTACTCGAACACTGAAGCTTTCTTT. The chain has TRBV9 and TRBJ1-1; D call uncertain. Germline CDR1 reads SGDLS; CDR2 reads YYNGEE. Between the trimmed V and J ends, which lost 2 bases and 1 base, there was a span of 12 bases. The CDR3 extends over 15 amino acids.

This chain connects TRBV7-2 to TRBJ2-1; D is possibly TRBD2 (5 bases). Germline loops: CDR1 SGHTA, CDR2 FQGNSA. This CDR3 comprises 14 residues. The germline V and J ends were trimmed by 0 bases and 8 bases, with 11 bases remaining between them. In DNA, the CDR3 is TGTGCCAGCAGCTTAGCTGTACTAGGCCATGAGCAGTTCTTC. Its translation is CASSLAVLGHEQFF.

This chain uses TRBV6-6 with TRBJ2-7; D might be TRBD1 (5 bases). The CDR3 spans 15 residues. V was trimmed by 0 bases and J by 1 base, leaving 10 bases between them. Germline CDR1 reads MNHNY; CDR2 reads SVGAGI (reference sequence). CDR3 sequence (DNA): TGTGCCAGCAGTTACTCGGACAACCGATCCTACGAGCAGTACTTC. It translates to CASSYSDNRSYEQYF.

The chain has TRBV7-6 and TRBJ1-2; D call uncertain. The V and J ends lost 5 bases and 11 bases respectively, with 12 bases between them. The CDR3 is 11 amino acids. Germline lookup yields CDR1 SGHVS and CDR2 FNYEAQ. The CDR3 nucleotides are TGTGCCAGCAGCCTGAAACTGGCTTACACCTTC. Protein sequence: CASSLKLAYTF.

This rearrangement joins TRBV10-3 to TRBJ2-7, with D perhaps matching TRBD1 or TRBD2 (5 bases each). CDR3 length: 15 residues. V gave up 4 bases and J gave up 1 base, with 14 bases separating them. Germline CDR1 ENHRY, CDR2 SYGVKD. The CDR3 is CAISGAWDGSYEQYF. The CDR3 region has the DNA TGTGCCATCAGTGGGGCTTGGGACGGATCCTACGAGCAGTACTTC.

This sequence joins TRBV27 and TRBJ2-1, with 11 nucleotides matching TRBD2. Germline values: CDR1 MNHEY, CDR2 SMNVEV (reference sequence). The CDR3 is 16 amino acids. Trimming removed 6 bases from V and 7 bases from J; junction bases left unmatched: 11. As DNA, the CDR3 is TGTGCCAGCAGGGGGCTAGCGGGAGGTGGGTTGAATGAGCAGTTCTTC. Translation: CASRGLAGGGLNEQFF.

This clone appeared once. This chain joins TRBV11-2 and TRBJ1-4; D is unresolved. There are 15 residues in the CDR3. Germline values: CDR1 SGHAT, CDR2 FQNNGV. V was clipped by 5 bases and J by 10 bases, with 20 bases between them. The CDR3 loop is CASSPDLWGTIKLFF. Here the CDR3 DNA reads TGTGCCAGCAGCCCAGACCTTTGGGGTACCATAAAACTGTTTTTT.